Below, 10 T cell receptor beta chains from the same sample are listed, as sequenced in a study of T cell changes during pregnancy in multiple sclerosis. Using immunoSEQ multiplex PCR, the repertoire was profiled, and TCRdb retains in-frame clones only, with some absent. The table has more than 80,000 clones, 80% to 95% seen once. Here the sequenced sample was peripheral blood, taken in the first trimester of pregnancy. The receptors stem from a female donor with multiple sclerosis, enrolled in a pregnancy study.

This rearrangement joins TRBV12-5 to TRBJ2-7; 10 nucleotides align to TRBD2. The CDR3 sequence is 13 residues long. Germline V lookup: CDR1 LGHNT, CDR2 FRNRAP. Trimming removed 5 bases from V and 5 bases from J; junction bases left unmatched: 3. The CDR3 here is CASGPGTSDEQYF. Here the CDR3 DNA reads TGTGCTAGTGGTCCCGGGACTAGCGACGAGCAGTACTTC. The variable domain in full, with the rest retrieved from reference TRBV12-5 and TRBJ2-7, is DARVTQTPRHKVTEMGQEVTMRCQPILGHNTVFWYRQTMMQGLELLAYFRNRAPLDDSGMPKDRFSAEMPDATLATLKIQPSEPRDSAVYFCASGPGTSDEQYFGPGTRLTVT.

The rearrangement uses TRBV7-8 and TRBJ2-3, with D perhaps TRBD2 (5 bases). The CDR3 is 14 residues long. Trimming stripped 4 bases from V and 3 bases from J, with 11 bases between. Germline values: CDR1 SGHVS, CDR2 FQNEAQ. The CDR3 region has the DNA TGTGCCAGCAGCTCGGACTCGTGGACAGATACGCAGTATTTT. This translates into CASSSDSWTDTQYF.

The chain employs TRBV7-9 and TRBJ2-7, with D perhaps TRBD1 (5 bases). Germline V CDR1 and CDR2: SEHNR, FQNEAQ (reference sequence). V was cut by 6 bases and J by 6 bases, with 15 bases left in between. This CDR3 region has 13 residues. In DNA form, the CDR3 reads TGTGCCAGCAGTCCGCCGGGCCAGGGCGAGCAGTACTTC. This encodes CASSPPGQGEQYF.

This chain links TRBV28 with TRBJ1-5; 9 positions match TRBD1. The CDR3 extends over 15 amino acids. J gave up 7 bases and V 6 bases, and 10 bases lay outside the gene matches. The germline gives CDR1 MDHEN, CDR2 SYDVKM. The CDR3 is CASSPWTGAGQPQHF. The DNA of the CDR3 is TGTGCCAGCAGCCCTTGGACAGGGGCTGGACAGCCCCAGCATTTT.

This rearrangement joins TRBV19 to TRBJ2-1, with TRBD2 matching 9 bases. V lost 3 bases and J lost 5; bases outside the gene matches: 8. The CDR3 extends over 16 amino acids. The V gene's germline CDR1 is LNHDA and CDR2 SQIVND (reference sequence). CDR3 region: CASSILGLAAHNEQFF. CDR3 in DNA: TGTGCCAGTAGTATTTTGGGACTAGCCGCCCACAATGAGCAGTTCTTC.

The rearrangement uses TRBV5-5 and TRBJ2-5; possibly TRBD2 for D (5 bases). Germline values: CDR1 SGHKS, CDR2 YYEKEE (reference sequence). Trimming stripped 0 bases from V and 2 bases from J, with 8 bases between. The CDR3 sequence is 14 residues long. CDR3 in amino acids: CASSLGGSQETQYF. For the CDR3, the DNA is TGTGCCAGCAGCTTGGGAGGGTCTCAAGAGACCCAGTACTTC.

The gene calls are TRBV27 and TRBJ1-1; no reliable D call. Trimming stripped 4 bases from V and 7 bases from J, with 7 bases between. Per germline, CDR1 MNHEY and CDR2 SMNVEV (reference sequence). The CDR3 loop spans 11 amino acids. This CDR3 is CASSWGGEAFF. The CDR3, as DNA: TGTGCCAGCAGTTGGGGAGGTGAAGCTTTCTTT.

This chain uses TRBV27 with TRBJ2-2, with 7 nucleotides matching TRBD1. The CDR3 sequence is 12 residues long. V dropped 6 bases and J dropped 5; count of bases not matched to a gene: 0. The V gene's germline CDR1 is MNHEY and CDR2 SMNVEV (reference sequence). This CDR3 is CASRGQTGELFF. In DNA form, the CDR3 reads TGTGCCAGCAGGGGACAGACCGGGGAGCTGTTTTTT.

In its sample, this clone was seen once. The chain employs TRBV5-8 and TRBJ2-1; perhaps TRBD2 as D (5 bases). This CDR3 contains 15 residues. CDR1 is SGHTS and CDR2 is YDEGEE in the germline V gene. Trimming stripped 5 bases from V and 1 base from J, with 13 bases between. The CDR3 DNA sequence: TGTGCCAGCAGTCCGAGACTACTTTCCTACAATGAGCAGTTCTTC. Translated, it gives CASSPRLLSYNEQFF.

The chain uses TRBV5-6 and TRBJ1-5; the D gene is possibly TRBD1 (5 bases). Germline CDR1 and CDR2: SGHDT and YYEEEE. The ends were cut back, 1 base at V and 4 bases at J, with 12 bases in the middle. The CDR3 consists of 15 residues. CDR3 nucleotides: TGTGCCAGCAGCTTGATTAGGGGTGGGAATCAGCCCCAGCATTTT. It codes for CASSLIRGGNQPQHF.